The subject of this entry is one T cell receptor (beta chain). Its antigen is unknown. This sample stems from a study of CD8+CD57+ T cells in acquired aplastic anemia. The wider study: An average of roughly 3 ug of DNA was obtained from sorted CD4+ and CD8+ cells. Overall study results and limits: Patients had twenty-nine CD8+ CDR3 sequences in common with controls (the shared set). Levels of CD8+ Simpson's diversity were not significantly distinct in patients versus controls.

The CDR3 is 16 amino acids. Germline CDR1 and CDR2: LNHDA and SQIVND (reference sequence). Trimming at V came to 2 bases and at J to 5 bases, leaving 8 bases not matched to a gene. The sequenced patients had an expansion of CD8+CD57+ cells seen by flow cytometry. Genomic DNA templated the TCR beta VDJ and CDR3 profiling. MiXCR, run by TCRdb on the reads, gives a single entry per CDR3 protein. Here the sample spans just over 450,000 distinct CDR3 sequences, 25% to 40% being singletons. The sequenced sample was sorted CD4+, CD8+, or CD8+CD57+ T cells (not recorded which) from PBMCs. The origin of this receptor is a human donor with aplastic anemia. The V call is TRBV19, the J call TRBJ1-5; TRBD1 matches at 8 bases. The CDR3 spells CASSIKGQVLHQPQHF. In DNA form, the CDR3 reads TGTGCCAGTAGTATAAAGGGACAGGTCCTCCATCAGCCCCAGCATTTT.